Following are 8 T cell receptor beta chains from one sample sequenced in a study of CD8 T cells in ankylosing spondylitis. One entry per CDR3 protein, called by TCRdb with MiXCR from the 5' RACE reads. The table lists 85,000 to 100,000 distinct CDR3 sequences, around 9.4% of them singletons, with under 6% in the top ten. The sample taken for sequencing was blood, either unsorted or a sorted T cell fraction (not recorded which). The receptors originated from a male donor with ankylosing spondylitis or in good health (not recorded which).

This sequence joins TRBV5-1 and TRBJ2-5; 8 bases match TRBD1. The CDR3 spans 14 residues. The germline V gene has CDR1 SGHRS and CDR2 YFSETQ. The V gene end was trimmed by 3 bases and the J gene end by 4 bases; junction bases not matched to a gene: 5. Written as DNA, the CDR3 is TGCGCCAGCAGCTCAAACACAGGGGGAGAGACCCAGTACTTC. Amino acids: CASSSNTGGETQYF.

This clonotype was picked up many times. The chain has TRBV12-3 or TRBV12-4 and TRBJ2-1; 12 bases line up with TRBD2. CDR3 length: 15 amino acids. Trimming took 4 bases from V and 4 from J; bases not matched to a gene: 2. In nucleotides, the CDR3 is TGTGCCAGCAGTTACGGACTAGCGGGGTACAATGAGCAGTTCTTC. This gives the protein CASSYGLAGYNEQFF.

This clonotype was picked up many times. The chain joins TRBV5-4 to TRBJ2-1; 15 bases map to TRBD2. The germline CDR1 and CDR2 sequences are SGHNT and YYREEE (reference sequence). J lost 2 bases, V lost 0 bases, and 12 bases had no gene match. This CDR3 has 21 residues. In DNA form, the CDR3 reads TGTGCCAGCAGCTTGGGGTGGGGCAGGACTAGCGGGGGGGCCGCCTACAATGAGCAGTTCTTC. It specifies CASSLGWGRTSGGAAYNEQFF.

This clonotype was counted ten times or more. The CDR3 loop is CASSSKRSSSGANVLTF. The CDR3 nucleotides are TGTGCCAGCAGTTCGAAGCGTTCGAGCTCTGGGGCCAACGTCCTGACTTTC. The chain has TRBV12-3 or TRBV12-4 and TRBJ2-6; D unclear. Trimming pared 4 bases from V and 0 bases from J, leaving 13 bases between. CDR3 size: 17 residues.

In its sample, this clonotype was seen many times. This chain links TRBV12-3 or TRBV12-4 with TRBJ2-2; no reliable D call. The CDR3 runs 13 residues. V shed 5 bases and J shed 4 bases, with 8 bases lying between them. The CDR3 spells CASSLMITGELFF. The CDR3 DNA sequence: TGTGCCAGCAGTCTGATGATCACCGGGGAGCTGTTTTTT.

This clonotype was seen at least ten times. The genes are TRBV7-8 and TRBJ2-7; 7 bases agree with TRBD2. With 2 bases clipped from V and 5 bases from J, the junction kept 9 bases outside the gene matches. The CDR3 loop spans 15 amino acids. CDR1 SGHVS and CDR2 FQNEAQ come from the germline V gene. DNA for the CDR3: TGTGCCAGCAGCTTATCGCATCGGGGGGTGGACGAGCAGTACTTC. Translated: CASSLSHRGVDEQYF.

There are many counts of this clonotype. The J gene is TRBJ2-2, the V gene TRBV15, with 8 nucleotides matching TRBD2. J gave up 4 bases and V 5 bases, and 12 bases lay outside the gene matches. The CDR3 is 17 residues long. Germline CDR1 and CDR2: LNHNV and YYDKDF (reference sequence). This CDR3 reads CATSPSAGEILTGELFF. As DNA, the CDR3 is TGTGCCACCAGCCCCTCAGCGGGGGAGATCCTCACCGGGGAGCTGTTTTTT.

There are many counts of this clonotype. The chain couples TRBV12-3 or TRBV12-4 to TRBJ2-2; 11 bases are a match to TRBD2. The V and J ends lost 1 base and 8 bases, in that order; junction bases with no gene match: 3. CDR3 length: 15 amino acids. CDR3 coding DNA: TGTGCCAGCAGTTTAGTAGCGGGGGGGTCTGGGGAGCTGTTTTTT. It translates to CASSLVAGGSGELFF.